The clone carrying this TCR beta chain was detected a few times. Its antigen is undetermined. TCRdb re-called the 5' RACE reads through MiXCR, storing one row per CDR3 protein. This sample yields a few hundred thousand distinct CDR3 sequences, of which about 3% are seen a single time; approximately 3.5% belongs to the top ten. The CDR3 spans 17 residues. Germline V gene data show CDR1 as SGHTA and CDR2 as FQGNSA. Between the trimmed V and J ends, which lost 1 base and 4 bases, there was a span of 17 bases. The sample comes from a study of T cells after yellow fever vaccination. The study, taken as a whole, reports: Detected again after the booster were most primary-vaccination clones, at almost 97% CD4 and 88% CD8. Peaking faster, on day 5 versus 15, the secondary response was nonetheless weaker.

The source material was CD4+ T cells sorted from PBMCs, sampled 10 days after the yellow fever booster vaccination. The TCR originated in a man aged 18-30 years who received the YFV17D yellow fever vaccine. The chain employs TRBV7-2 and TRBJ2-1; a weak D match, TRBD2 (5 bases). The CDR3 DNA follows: TGTGCCAGCAGCTTAGGATCCGGGCGGGCTGTTTACAATGAGCAGTTCTTC. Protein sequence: CASSLGSGRAVYNEQFF.